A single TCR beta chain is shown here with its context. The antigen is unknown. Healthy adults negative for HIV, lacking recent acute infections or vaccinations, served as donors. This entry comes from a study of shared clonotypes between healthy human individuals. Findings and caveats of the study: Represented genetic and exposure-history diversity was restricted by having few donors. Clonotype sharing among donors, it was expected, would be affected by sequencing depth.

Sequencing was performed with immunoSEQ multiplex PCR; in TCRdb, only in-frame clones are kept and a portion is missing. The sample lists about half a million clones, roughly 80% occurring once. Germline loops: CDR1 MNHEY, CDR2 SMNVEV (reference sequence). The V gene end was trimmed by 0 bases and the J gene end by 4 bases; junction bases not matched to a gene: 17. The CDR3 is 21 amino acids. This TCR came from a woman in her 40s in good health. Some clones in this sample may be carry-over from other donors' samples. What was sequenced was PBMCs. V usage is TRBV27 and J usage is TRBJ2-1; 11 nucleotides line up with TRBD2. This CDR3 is CASSLSSPGTGTSGRYNEQFF. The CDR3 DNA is TGTGCCAGCAGTTTATCGAGCCCCGGGACAGGTACTAGCGGGAGATACAATGAGCAGTTCTTC.